The rows below give T cell receptor beta chains drawn from one sample of a study of cytomegalovirus exposure and HLA in healthy donors. The method was immunoSEQ multiplex PCR; TCRdb's version includes in-frame clones alone and lacks a portion of them. The sample shows about 140,000 clones, 70% to 80% of them seen only once. The sequenced material came from PBMCs. Every receptor here comes from a man in his late teens or twenties in good health and CMV-seronegative. CDR3s include the opening cysteine and the closing phenylalanine or tryptophan. D genes are given only for firm matches.

CDR3: CASNRVKEDQPQHF
DNA: TGTGCCAGCAACAGGGTAAAAGAAGATCAGCCCCAGCATTTT
V: TRBV2
D: -
J: TRBJ1-5

CDR3: CASSYSWQGSYEQYF
DNA: TGTGCCAGCAGTTACTCGTGGCAGGGTTCCTACGAGCAGTACTTC
V: TRBV6-6
D: -
J: TRBJ2-7

CDR3: CASSAGTSYGYTF
DNA: TGTGCCAGCAGTGCCGGGACTTCGTATGGCTACACCTTC
V: TRBV6-5
D: -
J: TRBJ1-2

CDR3: CASSSPGTDAYEQYF
DNA: TGTGCCAGCAGCTCCCCCGGGACAGACGCCTACGAGCAGTACTTC
V: TRBV7-9
D: TRBD1
J: TRBJ2-7

CDR3: CASSITLAGGNIKRETQYF
DNA: TGTGCCAGTAGTATTACTCTAGCGGGAGGGAATATCAAGAGGGAGACCCAGTACTTC
V: TRBV19
D: TRBD2
J: TRBJ2-5

CDR3: CASSITGDRGGSGEQFF
DNA: TGTGCCAGTAGTATAACAGGGGACCGGGGAGGTTCCGGGGAGCAGTTCTTC
V: TRBV19
D: -
J: TRBJ2-1

CDR3: CAWSVLRGSGGYTF
DNA: TGTGCCTGGAGTGTACTCCGGGGTTCGGGTGGCTACACCTTC
V: TRBV30
D: -
J: TRBJ1-2

CDR3: CASSLSAGVGSYEQYF
DNA: TGTGCCAGCAGTTTATCAGCGGGAGTAGGGTCATACGAGCAGTACTTC
V: TRBV27
D: TRBD2
J: TRBJ2-7

CDR3: CASSPAGVRTGANVLTF
DNA: TGTGCCAGCAGCCCAGCAGGGGTGCGAACTGGGGCCAACGTCCTGACTTTC
V: TRBV11-2
D: -
J: TRBJ2-6

CDR3: CASSGGTANQPQHF
DNA: TGTGCCAGCAGCGGAGGGACAGCGAATCAGCCCCAGCATTTT
V: TRBV9
D: TRBD1
J: TRBJ1-5

CDR3: CASSPSRGVADTQYF
DNA: TGTGCCAGCTCACCAAGCCGGGGAGTTGCAGATACGCAGTATTTT
V: TRBV18
D: -
J: TRBJ2-3

CDR3: CASSLGLGRGPNQPQHF
DNA: TGTGCCAGCAGCTTAGGCCTTGGCAGGGGCCCCAATCAGCCCCAGCATTTT
V: TRBV7-2
D: -
J: TRBJ1-5